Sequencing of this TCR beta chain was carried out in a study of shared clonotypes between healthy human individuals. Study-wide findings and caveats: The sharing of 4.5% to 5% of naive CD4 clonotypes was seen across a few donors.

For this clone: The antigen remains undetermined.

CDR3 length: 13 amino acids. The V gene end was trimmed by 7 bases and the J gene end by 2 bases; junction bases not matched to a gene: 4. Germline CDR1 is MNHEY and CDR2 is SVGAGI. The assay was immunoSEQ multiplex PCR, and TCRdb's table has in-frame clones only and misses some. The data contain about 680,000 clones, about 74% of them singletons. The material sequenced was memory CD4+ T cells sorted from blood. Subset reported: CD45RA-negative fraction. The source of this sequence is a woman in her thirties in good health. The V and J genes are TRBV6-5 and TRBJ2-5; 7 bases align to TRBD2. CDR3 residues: CASNPAGQETQYF. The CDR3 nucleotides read TGTGCCAGCAACCCAGCGGGGCAAGAGACCCAGTACTTC.